A selection of T cell receptor beta chains follows, all from one sample in a study of cytomegalovirus exposure and HLA in healthy donors. Assay: immunoSEQ multiplex PCR; the TCRdb copy retains only in-frame clones and omits some. The table has 180,000 or so clones, about 85% seen once. The sample comprised PBMCs. The receptors here all came from a girl under 18 in good health and CMV-seropositive. Each CDR3 is given with its conserved first and last residue. The D gene is left open where the match is weak. The size of a clone is reported for some rows only, either as once, few or many, or as a class for expanded clones.

d_call clone_size j_call cdr3_length v_call cdr3_nt cdr3_aa
- - TRBJ2-7 15 TRBV12-5 TGTGCTAGTGGTTTGGTAGGGGTCCGGGCCTACGAGCAGTACTTC CASGLVGVRAYEQYF
TRBD2 - TRBJ2-3 15 TRBV11-3 TGTGCCAGCAGCCCCCGGGGGGGGCACGCAGATACGCAGTATTTT CASSPRGGHADTQYF
- - TRBJ2-2 13 TRBV9 TGTGCCAGCAGCGTACAGGGTGGCGGGGAGCTGTTTTTT CASSVQGGGELFF
TRBD1 - TRBJ2-7 15 TRBV4-3 TGCGCCAGCAGCCAAGATAGGGACAGTTCTTACGAGCAGTACTTC CASSQDRDSSYEQYF
TRBD1 - TRBJ1-2 13 TRBV6-5 TGTGCCAGCAGTCCGGACAGGAACTATGGCTACACCTTC CASSPDRNYGYTF
TRBD2 - TRBJ2-7 15 TRBV5-1 TGCGCCAGCAGCTTGTACCTAGCGGGAGCCTACGAGCAGTACTTC CASSLYLAGAYEQYF
- - TRBJ1-1 12 TRBV2 TGTGCCAGCAGTGAGGGCGTTACTGAAGCTTTCTTT CASSEGVTEAFF
- - TRBJ2-3 16 TRBV7-9 TGTGCCAGCAGCTCTATGGCGGGAAAACACACAGATACGCAGTATTTT CASSSMAGKHTDTQYF
- - TRBJ2-7 14 TRBV27 TGTGCCAGCAGTTTAACCCCCGACTACTACGAGCAGTACTTC CASSLTPDYYEQYF
TRBD2 once TRBJ2-7 15 TRBV19 TGTGCCAGTAGCCTGGGAGGGACCTTTCGCTACGAGCAGTACTTC CASSLGGTFRYEQYF
TRBD2 - TRBJ2-1 16 TRBV7-2 TGTGCCAGCAGCCTCCCGGGTAGCGGGAGTTCGGGGGAGCAGTTCTTC CASSLPGSGSSGEQFF
TRBD1 - TRBJ1-2 15 TRBV5-1 TGCGCCAGCAGCCTTCCCGGGACAGTTAACTATGGCTACACCTTC CASSLPGTVNYGYTF
- - TRBJ2-3 16 TRBV5-1 TGCGCCAGCAGCGCCTCCGGAGGACTACACACAGATACGCAGTATTTT CASSASGGLHTDTQYF
TRBD1 - TRBJ2-7 16 TRBV7-9 TGTGCCAGCAGCTTAATCCAGACAGGGGGTCCCTACGAGCAGTACTTC CASSLIQTGGPYEQYF
- - TRBJ2-1 15 TRBV6-1 TGTGCCAGCAGTGAATCGTCAGAGGCCTACAATGAGCAGTTCTTC CASSESSEAYNEQFF
TRBD2 - TRBJ2-7 15 TRBV11-2 TGTGCCAGCAGTCCCGGGACTAGCCTTTCATACGAGCAGTACTTC CASSPGTSLSYEQYF
TRBD1 - TRBJ2-3 14 TRBV7-9 TGTGCCAGCAGCCGACAGGGTTCTACAGATACGCAGTATTTT CASSRQGSTDTQYF
TRBD2 - TRBJ2-5 17 TRBV7-9 TGTGCCAGCAGCTCGGGACTAGCGGGAGGTGACCAAGAGACCCAGTACTTC CASSSGLAGGDQETQYF
TRBD1 - TRBJ1-1 19 TRBV9 TGTGCCAGCAGCGCGACAGGGATCATGAATCCCTTTGTGCCATTTGAAGCTTTCTTT CASSATGIMNPFVPFEAFF
TRBD1 - TRBJ2-1 16 TRBV25-1 TGTGCCAGCAGTGAAGGGGGGACAGGGGGTCGGAATGAGCAGTTCTTC CASSEGGTGGRNEQFF
- - TRBJ2-7 14 TRBV5-1 TGCGCCAGCAGGGCCCAGGGCACGGTGTACGAGCAGTACTTC CASRAQGTVYEQYF
TRBD2 - TRBJ2-1 14 TRBV19 TGTGCCAGTAGTATTAGCGGGTTTGAGAATGAGCAGTTCTTC CASSISGFENEQFF
TRBD2 - TRBJ2-5 15 TRBV6-6 TGTGCCAGCAGCGGGAGCGGGAGGGCCGGAGAGACCCAGTACTTC CASSGSGRAGETQYF
TRBD1 - TRBJ2-7 15 TRBV6-1 TGTGCCAGCAGTGATTGGTCCGGGACAGCCTACGAGCAGTACTTC CASSDWSGTAYEQYF
TRBD2 - TRBJ2-1 15 TRBV4-1 TGCGCCAGCAGCCAGGTAGCGGGAGGGCCAAATGAGCAGTTCTTC CASSQVAGGPNEQFF
- once TRBJ1-1 15 TRBV14 TGTGCCAGCAGCCAAGTAACAGCCATGAACACTGAAGCTTTCTTT CASSQVTAMNTEAFF
TRBD1 - TRBJ1-4 17 TRBV4-1 TGCGCCAGCAGCCAAGAGGGCAGGGGGCAGACTAATGAAAAACTGTTTTTT CASSQEGRGQTNEKLFF
TRBD2 - TRBJ2-2 16 TRBV6-4 TGTGCCAGCAGTGACTCCGGGACTAGCGACACCGGGGAGCTGTTTTTT CASSDSGTSDTGELFF
TRBD1 - TRBJ2-5 13 TRBV5-1 TGCGCCACAATGGACAGGGTAGGAGAGACCCAGTACTTC CATMDRVGETQYF
- - TRBJ2-3 14 TRBV6-4 TGTGCCAGCAGTGCAGGGATTGAAGGAGATACGCAGTATTTT CASSAGIEGDTQYF
- - TRBJ1-2 17 TRBV5-4 TGTGCCAGCAGCTTGGGGGGGCTAGGGGGTCACACCTATGGCTACACCTTC CASSLGGLGGHTYGYTF